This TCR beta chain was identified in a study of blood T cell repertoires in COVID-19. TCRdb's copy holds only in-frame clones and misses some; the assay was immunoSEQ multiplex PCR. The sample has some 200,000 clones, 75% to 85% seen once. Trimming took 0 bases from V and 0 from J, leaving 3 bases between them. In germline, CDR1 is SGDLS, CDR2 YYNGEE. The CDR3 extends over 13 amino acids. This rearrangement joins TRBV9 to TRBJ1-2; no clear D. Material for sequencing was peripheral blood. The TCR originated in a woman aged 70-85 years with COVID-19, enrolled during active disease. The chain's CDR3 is CASSVDTNYGYTF. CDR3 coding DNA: TGTGCCAGCAGCGTAGATACTAACTATGGCTACACCTTC.